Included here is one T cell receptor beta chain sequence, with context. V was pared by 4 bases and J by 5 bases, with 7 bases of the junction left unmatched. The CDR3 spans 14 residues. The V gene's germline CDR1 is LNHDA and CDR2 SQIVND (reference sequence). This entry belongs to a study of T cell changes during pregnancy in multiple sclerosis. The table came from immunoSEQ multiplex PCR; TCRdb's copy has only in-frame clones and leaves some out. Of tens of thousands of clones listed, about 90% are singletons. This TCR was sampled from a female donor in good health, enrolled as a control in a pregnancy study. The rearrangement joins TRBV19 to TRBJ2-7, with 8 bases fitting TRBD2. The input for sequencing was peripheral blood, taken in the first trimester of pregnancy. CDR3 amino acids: CASSSSGTRNEQYF. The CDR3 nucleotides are TGTGCCAGTAGTAGTTCCGGGACTAGGAACGAGCAGTACTTC.